The 32 T cell receptor beta chains presented below share a single source sample, sequenced in a study of memory CD4+ T cells and cytomegalovirus serostatus. The assay was immunoSEQ multiplex PCR, and TCRdb's table has in-frame clones only and misses some. The data contain around 60,000 clones, around 86% of them singletons. The sort gate was single viable CD3+CD4+CD8-CD45RO+ cells for memory CD4+ T cells. The material sequenced was memory CD4+ T cells from blood. These receptors all stem from an adult in good health and CMV-seronegative.

This clone has a handful of counts. V usage is TRBV28 and J usage is TRBJ1-2; tentative D call: TRBD1 (5 bases). The V end was cut by 4 bases, the J end by 5 bases, with 14 bases between. CDR1 and CDR2 from the germline V gene are MDHEN and SYDVKM. The CDR3 runs to 14 residues. This chain's CDR3 is CASSSHQGLYGYTF. CDR3 DNA: TGTGCCAGCAGTTCTCATCAGGGATTGTATGGCTACACCTTC.

The chain joins TRBV2 to TRBJ1-1, with D perhaps matching TRBD1 (6 bases). The germline gives CDR1 SNHLY, CDR2 FYNNEI. Trimming stripped 5 bases from V and 3 bases from J, with 7 bases between. The CDR3 covers 12 residues. The CDR3 nucleotides are TGTGCCAGCAGTTGGACAGACACTGAAGCTTTCTTT. Translating it yields CASSWTDTEAFF.

The rearrangement uses TRBV6-6 and TRBJ2-7; 13 nucleotides line up with TRBD2. V lost 5 bases and J lost 6; bases outside the gene matches: 10. The germline V gene has CDR1 MNHNY and CDR2 SVGAGI (reference sequence). This CDR3 is 16 amino acids long. The chain's CDR3 is CASSPRTSGGFSEQYF. The CDR3 coding sequence is TGTGCCAGCAGTCCACGGACTAGCGGGGGTTTCTCCGAGCAGTACTTC.

The V call is TRBV5-6, the J call TRBJ1-2; TRBD1 is a possible D gene (6 bases). V shed 4 bases and J shed 2 bases, with 9 bases lying between them. This CDR3 comprises 13 residues. Germline CDR1 and CDR2: SGHDT and YYEEEE. CDR3 amino acids: CASSPTGNYGYTF. The CDR3 DNA sequence: TGTGCCAGCAGCCCCACAGGGAACTATGGCTACACCTTC.

The chain is built from TRBV29-1 and TRBJ1-3, with D maybe TRBD1 (5 bases). Germline-derived CDR1 and CDR2 are SQVTM and ANQGSEA. This CDR3 is built from 13 residues. The V end was cut by 6 bases, the J end by 1 base, with 10 bases between. For the CDR3, the DNA is TGCAGCGTCAGACAGAATTCTGGAAACACCATATATTTT. Protein product: CSVRQNSGNTIYF.

On this clone: One end of the junction varies from germline; a read error may be responsible. This chain connects TRBV19 to TRBJ1-1, with D uncertain. The CDR3 runs 12 residues. Germline assignment: CDR1 LNHDA and CDR2 SQIVND (reference sequence). CDR3 sequence reads: CASSISGASKSF. CDR3 DNA: TGTGCCAGTAGTATATCGGGTGCGTCGAAGAGCTTT. The whole variable domain, filled in from reference TRBV19 and TRBJ1-1, reads DGGITQSPKYLFRKEGQNVTLSCEQNLNHDAMYWYRQDPGQGLRLIYYSQIVNDFQKGDIAEGYSVSREKKESFPLTVTSAQKNPTAFYLCASSISGASKSFGQGTRLTVV.

The V gene is TRBV5-1, the J gene TRBJ2-5; D is unclear. The CDR3 spans 15 residues. Trimming removed 0 bases at V and 2 bases at J, with 11 bases between. Germline V gene data show CDR1 as SGHRS and CDR2 as YFSETQ. CDR3 in amino acids: CASSLGGVGQETQYF. In DNA, the CDR3 is TGCGCCAGCAGCTTGGGTGGGGTTGGGCAAGAGACCCAGTACTTC.

The chain is built from TRBV5-1 and TRBJ2-1, with 9 bases identical to TRBD2. Germline values: CDR1 SGHRS, CDR2 YFSETQ. Losses at the gene ends were 0 bases for V and 7 bases for J; bases not matched to a gene: 8. CDR3 length equals 16 residues. The CDR3 reads CASSLARASGVNEQFF. The CDR3 nucleotides read TGCGCCAGCAGCTTGGCCCGGGCTAGCGGGGTAAATGAGCAGTTCTTC.

The chain recombines TRBV10-3 with TRBJ2-1, with D possibly being TRBD2 (5 bases). Germline values: CDR1 ENHRY, CDR2 SYGVKD. The V end was cut by 4 bases, the J end by 7 bases, with 8 bases between. The CDR3 totals 12 residues. In nucleotides, the CDR3 is TGTGCCATCAGTGTCGCGGGTAATGAGCAGTTCTTC. Protein: CAISVAGNEQFF.

This chain links TRBV5-1 with TRBJ2-2; TRBD1 aligns across 8 bases. Trimming took 0 bases from V and 6 from J; bases not matched to a gene: 1. CDR1 and CDR2 (germline): SGHRS, YFSETQ. This CDR3 is built from 14 residues. The CDR3 DNA reads TGCGCCAGCAGCTTGGGACAGGGGTCCGGGGAGCTGTTTTTT. Translated, it gives CASSLGQGSGELFF.

CDR3 sequence (DNA): TGCGCCAGCAGCTTGGCTCCTAGCGGGGGAAGCGAGACCCAGTACTTC. Translated, it gives CASSLAPSGGSETQYF. This chain uses TRBV5-1 with TRBJ2-5; 10 nucleotides match TRBD2. The germline V gene has CDR1 SGHRS and CDR2 YFSETQ. The CDR3 totals 16 residues. J was trimmed by 5 bases and V by 0 bases; bases with no gene match: 7.

The chain is built from TRBV11-3 and TRBJ2-3, with D uncertain. Germline values: CDR1 SGHNT, CDR2 YENEEA. V was shortened by 3 bases and J by 0 bases, with 10 bases between the two germline ends. The CDR3 is 15 amino acids. Here the CDR3 reads CASSFGGLSTDTQYF. As DNA, the CDR3 is TGTGCCAGCAGCTTTGGCGGTCTAAGCACAGATACGCAGTATTTT. Full variable domain (missing parts from reference TRBV11-3 and TRBJ2-3): EAGVVQSPRYKIIEKKQPVAFWCNPISGHNTLYWYLQNLGQGPELLIRYENEEAVDDSQLPKDRFSAERLKGVDSTLKIQPAELGDSAVYLCASSFGGLSTDTQYFGPGTRLTVL.

The chain combines TRBV15 with TRBJ1-4; D remains ambiguous. This CDR3 region has 15 residues. V was trimmed by 1 base and J by 7 bases, leaving 13 bases between them. CDR1 is LNHNV, CDR2 YYDKDF, per germline (reference sequence). The CDR3 coding sequence is TGTGCCACCAGCAGAGCTCGGGGTTTGGGTGAAAAACTGTTTTTT. This gives the protein CATSRARGLGEKLFF.

This chain joins TRBV7-8 and TRBJ2-7; 7 nucleotides line up with TRBD1. V lost 1 base to trimming and J lost 4 bases; unmatched junction nucleotides: 1. Germline CDR1 and CDR2: SGHVS and FQNEAQ. The length of the CDR3 is 13 residues. CDR3 residues: CASSLDRGYEQYF. CDR3 coding DNA: TGTGCCAGCAGCTTAGACAGGGGTTACGAGCAGTACTTC.

This chain links TRBV30 with TRBJ1-5; 10 bases match TRBD1. V was pared by 1 base and J by 6 bases, with 3 bases of the junction left unmatched. The CDR3 runs 14 residues. CDR1 is GTSNPN and CDR2 is SVGIG in the germline V gene (reference sequence). The CDR3 nucleotides are TGTGCCTGGAGTGGGGACAGGGGAGGTCAGCCCCAGCATTTT. Its protein product is CAWSGDRGGQPQHF. The full variable domain, with the rest looked up from reference TRBV30 and TRBJ1-5, is SQTIHQWPATLVQPVGSPLSLECTVEGTSNPNLYWYRQAAGRGLQLLFYSVGIGQISSEVPQNLSASRPQDRQFILSSKKLLLSDSGFYLCAWSGDRGGQPQHFGDGTRLSIL.

This clone appeared a few times. The chain uses TRBV27 and TRBJ2-7; 13 bases are shared with TRBD2. The CDR3 covers 16 residues. Trimming took 6 bases from V and 4 from J; bases not matched to a gene: 9. Germline V gene lookup returns CDR1 MNHEY and CDR2 SMNVEV (reference sequence). CDR3 sequence (DNA): TGTGCCAGCAGACGCACTACTAGCGGGAGGGGATACGAGCAGTACTTC. It codes for CASRRTTSGRGYEQYF.

The rearrangement uses TRBV2 and TRBJ2-5, with TRBD1 matching over 7 bases. The CDR3 sequence is 13 residues long. J was trimmed by 5 bases and V by 6 bases; bases with no gene match: 6. CDR1 is SNHLY and CDR2 is FYNNEI in the germline V gene. CDR3 amino acids: CASRRDRVETQYF. The CDR3 DNA sequence: TGTGCCAGCAGGCGTGACAGGGTTGAGACCCAGTACTTC. Full variable domain (rest looked up from reference TRBV2 and TRBJ2-5): EPEVTQTPSHQVTQMGQEVILRCVPISNHLYFYWYRQILGQKVEFLVSFYNNEISEKSEIFDDQFSVERPDGSNFTLKIRSTKLEDSAMYFCASRRDRVETQYFGPGTRLLVL.

The chain couples TRBV5-6 to TRBJ2-1, with a tentative D call TRBD2 (5 bases). V was shortened by 1 base and J by 9 bases, with 11 bases between the two germline ends. From germline, CDR1 is SGHDT and CDR2 YYEEEE. The CDR3 length is 13 residues. CDR3 DNA: TGTGCCAGCAGCTTGTACAGTCGGGGTGAGCAGTTCTTC. Translated, it gives CASSLYSRGEQFF.

V and J are TRBV5-1 and TRBJ1-1, with a tentative D call TRBD1 (5 bases). From germline, CDR1 is SGHRS and CDR2 YFSETQ. V was shortened by 8 bases and J by 4 bases, with 24 bases between the two germline ends. The CDR3 covers 16 residues. For the CDR3, the DNA is TGCGCCAGTGGCAGGGACGCTCAGGGCGAGGGCACTGAAGCTTTCTTT. Translated, it gives CASGRDAQGEGTEAFF. Together with reference TRBV5-1 and TRBJ1-1, the CDR3 gives the full variable domain: KAGVTQTPRYLIKTRGQQVTLSCSPISGHRSVSWYQQTPGQGLQFLFEYFSETQRNKGNFPGRFSGRQFSNSRSEMNVSTLELGDSALYLCASGRDAQGEGTEAFFGQGTRLTVV.

The genes are TRBV6-5 and TRBJ2-3; D remains ambiguous. The CDR3 has 13 residues. CDR1 is MNHEY, CDR2 SVGAGI, per germline. The V end lost 5 bases, the J end lost 4 bases, and 10 bases lay between the germline ends. The CDR3 nucleotides read TGTGCCAGCAGTCCGCCTACTTCAGATACGCAGTATTTT. Translated, it gives CASSPPTSDTQYF.

V gene TRBV5-1 combines with J gene TRBJ2-7; D may be TRBD1 or TRBD2 (7 bases each). This CDR3 is 15 amino acids long. CDR1 and CDR2 from the germline V gene are SGHRS and YFSETQ. Trimming pared 4 bases from V and 5 bases from J, leaving 19 bases between. The CDR3 nucleotides read TGCGCCAGCAGCGCCGGGGCAGGGGGAGGGAACGAGCAGTACTTC. It codes for CASSAGAGGGNEQYF.

The V call is TRBV11-2, the J call TRBJ2-7, with 9 bases lining up with TRBD1. Germline V gene data show CDR1 as SGHAT and CDR2 as FQNNGV. CDR3 length: 16 amino acids. The V and J ends lost 1 base and 2 bases, in that order; junction bases with no gene match: 6. As DNA, the CDR3 is TGTGCCAGCAGCTTAGTTTTGGGGACAGGGACCTACGAGCAGTACTTC. This sequence encodes CASSLVLGTGTYEQYF. Full variable domain (missing parts from reference TRBV11-2 and TRBJ2-7): EAGVAQSPRYKIIEKRQSVAFWCNPISGHATLYWYQQILGQGPKLLIQFQNNGVVDDSQLPKDRFSAERLKGVDSTLKIQPAKLEDSAVYLCASSLVLGTGTYEQYFGPGTRLTVT.

The chain employs TRBV7-9 and TRBJ1-1; tentative D call: TRBD1 (5 bases). This CDR3 comprises 13 residues. The V gene lost 5 bases and the J gene lost 4 bases, with 11 bases spanning the gap. Germline CDR1 reads SEHNR; CDR2 reads FQNEAQ (reference sequence). CDR3 in amino acids: CASSGWGVTEAFF. In nucleotides, the CDR3 is TGTGCCAGCAGCGGCTGGGGGGTCACTGAAGCTTTCTTT.

V usage is TRBV6-1 and J usage is TRBJ2-7; D might be TRBD2 (6 bases). Trimming took 6 bases from V and 6 from J, leaving 12 bases between them. Germline CDR1 MNHNS, CDR2 SASEGT. The CDR3 spans 12 residues. This CDR3 is CASRRRGGEQYF. The CDR3 DNA reads TGTGCCAGCAGACGAAGGGGAGGCGAGCAGTACTTC.

This rearrangement joins TRBV7-9 to TRBJ1-4; the D is unclear. The CDR3 consists of 14 residues. Germline V gene sequence: CDR1 SEHNR, CDR2 FQNEAQ (reference sequence). Trimming removed 3 bases from V and 5 bases from J, with 10 bases in between. The CDR3 coding sequence is TGTGCCAGCAGCTTCCCCGGAAGGAATGAAAAACTGTTTTTT. Amino acid sequence: CASSFPGRNEKLFF.

The chain employs TRBV5-1 and TRBJ1-2; D gene unclear. This CDR3 has 12 residues. V was pared by 6 bases and J by 7 bases, with 13 bases between. Per germline, CDR1 SGHRS and CDR2 YFSETQ. The CDR3, as DNA: TGCGCCAGCATCGATGGCAGTCGTGGCTACACCTTC. This encodes CASIDGSRGYTF.

The rearrangement joins TRBV18 to TRBJ2-1; TRBD1 aligns across 7 bases. V gave up 5 bases and J gave up 2 bases; unmatched junction bases: 9. Germline CDR1 is KGHSH and CDR2 is LQKENI. This CDR3 region has 16 residues. CDR3 coding DNA: TGTGCCAGCTCATCAACCTACGGACAGGCCTACAATGAGCAGTTCTTC. Its translation: CASSSTYGQAYNEQFF.

The CDR3 bases are TGTGCCAGCTCACTCCAGGGAGACTATGGCTACACCTTC. This translates into CASSLQGDYGYTF. The chain employs TRBV18 and TRBJ1-2; the D gene is possibly TRBD1 (5 bases). Between the trimmed V and J ends, which lost 4 bases and 3 bases, there was a span of 9 bases. The CDR3 runs 13 residues. CDR1 is KGHSH and CDR2 is LQKENI in the germline V gene.

The rearrangement links TRBV7-6 to TRBJ1-4; 10 nucleotides match TRBD1. The CDR3 totals 15 residues. V lost 6 bases to trimming and J lost 3 bases; unmatched junction nucleotides: 4. Germline V lookup: CDR1 SGHVS, CDR2 FNYEAQ. The CDR3 here is CASRGQGGSNEKLFF. CDR3 DNA: TGTGCCAGCAGAGGACAGGGGGGCTCTAATGAAAAACTGTTTTTT.

This rearrangement joins TRBV5-6 to TRBJ2-1; no clear D gene. The CDR3 is 16 residues long. CDR1 and CDR2 (germline): SGHDT, YYEEEE. The V and J ends lost 0 bases and 1 base respectively, with 11 bases between them. In DNA, the CDR3 is TGTGCCAGCAGCTTGGGGAGTCTGGGGTCCTACAATGAGCAGTTCTTC. Its translation is CASSLGSLGSYNEQFF.

The chain uses TRBV30 and TRBJ1-2; tentatively, D is TRBD1 (5 bases). Germline V gene data show CDR1 as GTSNPN and CDR2 as SVGIG (reference sequence). The CDR3 sequence is 13 residues long. Trimming stripped 2 bases from V and 5 bases from J, with 12 bases between. CDR3 sequence reads: CAWSRWGDYGYTF. The CDR3 DNA follows: TGTGCCTGGAGTCGCTGGGGGGATTATGGCTACACCTTC.

This chain connects TRBV12-2 to TRBJ2-1; the table gives TRBD2 as D, unverified against the DNA. TRBV12-2 is marked as a pseudogene. This CDR3 contains 17 residues. CDR3 in DNA: TGTGCAAGTCGCTGTACTAGCGGGGGGACCCCAGGGGATGAGCAGTTCTTC. This sequence encodes CASRCTSGGTPGDEQFF.